This TCR beta chain was recovered during a study of shared clonotypes between healthy human individuals. Naive CD8 cells were CD45RO-negative, positively selected for CCR7, excluding terminally differentiated effector memory CD45RA+ cells. Study donors comprised healthy, HIV-negative adults devoid of recent acute infection or vaccination. The data were produced by immunoSEQ multiplex PCR, yet TCRdb's version contains in-frame clones alone and is incomplete. The sample gives 560,000 or so clones, 90% to 97% of which show up once; 0.095% to 0.13% is in the top ten. The V gene's germline CDR1 is SGHRS and CDR2 YFSETQ. V lost 1 base, J lost 4 bases, and 8 bases stayed unmatched. This CDR3 has 17 amino acids.

The sequenced sample consisted of naive CD8+ T cells sorted from blood. The TCR was taken from a woman between 25 and 40 years old in good health. The V call is TRBV5-1, the J call TRBJ2-7, with TRBD2 identical over 13 bases. The CDR3 coding sequence is TGCGCCAGCAGCTTGCTACTAGCGGGAGGGCCGCAATACGAGCAGTACTTC. Translated: CASSLLLAGGPQYEQYF. Based on the CDR3 plus reference TRBV5-1 and TRBJ2-7, the full variable domain is KAGVTQTPRYLIKTRGQQVTLSCSPISGHRSVSWYQQTPGQGLQFLFEYFSETQRNKGNFPGRFSGRQFSNSRSEMNVSTLELGDSALYLCASSLLLAGGPQYEQYFGPGTRLTVT.